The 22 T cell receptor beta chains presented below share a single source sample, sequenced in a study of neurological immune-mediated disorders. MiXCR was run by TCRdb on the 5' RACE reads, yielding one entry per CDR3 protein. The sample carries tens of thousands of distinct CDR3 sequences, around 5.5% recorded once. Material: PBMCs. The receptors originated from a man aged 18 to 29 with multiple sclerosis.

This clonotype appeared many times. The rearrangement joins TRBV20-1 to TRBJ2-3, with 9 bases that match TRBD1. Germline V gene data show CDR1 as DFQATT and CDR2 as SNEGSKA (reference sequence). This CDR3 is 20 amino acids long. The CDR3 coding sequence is TGCAGCGCTTCGGGACAGGGAAGACTCCGACCAGTGGTTTTCACAGATACGCAGTATTTT. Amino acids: CSASGQGRLRPVVFTDTQYF.

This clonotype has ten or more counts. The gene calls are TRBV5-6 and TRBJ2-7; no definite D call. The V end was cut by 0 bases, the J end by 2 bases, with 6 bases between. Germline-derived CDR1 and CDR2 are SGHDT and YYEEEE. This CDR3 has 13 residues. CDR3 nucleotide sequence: TGTGCCAGCAGCTTGGGGACGCCCTACGAGCAGTACTTC. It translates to CASSLGTPYEQYF.

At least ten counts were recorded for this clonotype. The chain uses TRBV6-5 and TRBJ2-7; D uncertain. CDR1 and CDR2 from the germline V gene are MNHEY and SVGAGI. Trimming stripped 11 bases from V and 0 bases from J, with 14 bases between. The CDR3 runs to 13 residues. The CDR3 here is CAAAVRSSYEQYF. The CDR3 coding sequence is TGTGCCGCCGCCGTGAGAAGCTCCTACGAGCAGTACTTC.

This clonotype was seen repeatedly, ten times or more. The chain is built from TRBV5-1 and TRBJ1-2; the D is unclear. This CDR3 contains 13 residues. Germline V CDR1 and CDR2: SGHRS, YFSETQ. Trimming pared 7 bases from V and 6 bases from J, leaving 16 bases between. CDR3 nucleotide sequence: TGCGCCAGCGGCCGCGCAGCCGGTGATGGCTACACCTTC. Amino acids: CASGRAAGDGYTF.

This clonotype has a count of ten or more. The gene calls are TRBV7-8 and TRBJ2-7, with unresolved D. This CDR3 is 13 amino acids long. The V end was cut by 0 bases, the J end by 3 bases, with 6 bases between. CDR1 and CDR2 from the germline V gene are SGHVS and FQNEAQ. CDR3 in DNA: TGTGCCAGCAGCTTAGCCGCACACTACGAGCAGTACTTC. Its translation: CASSLAAHYEQYF.

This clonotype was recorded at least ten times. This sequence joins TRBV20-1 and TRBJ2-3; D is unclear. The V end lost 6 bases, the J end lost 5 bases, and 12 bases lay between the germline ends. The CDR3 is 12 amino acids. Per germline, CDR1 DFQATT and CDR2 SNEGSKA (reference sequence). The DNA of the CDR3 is TGCAGTGCCATAATACCAGGAGATACGCAGTATTTT. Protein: CSAIIPGDTQYF.

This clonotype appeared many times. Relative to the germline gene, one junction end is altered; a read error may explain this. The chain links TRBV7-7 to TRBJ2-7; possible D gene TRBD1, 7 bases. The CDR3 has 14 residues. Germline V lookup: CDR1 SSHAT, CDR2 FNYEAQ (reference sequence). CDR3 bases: TGTGCTAGCAGCGACGGGACAGAAGGGGGGGAGCAGTACTTC. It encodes CASSDGTEGGEQYF. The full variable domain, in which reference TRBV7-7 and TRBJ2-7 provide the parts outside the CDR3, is GAGVSQSPRYKVTKRGQDVTLRCDPISSHATLYWYQQALGQGPEFLTYFNYEAQPDKSGLPSDRFSAERPEGSISTLTIQRTEQRDSAMYRCASSDGTEGGEQYFGPGTRLTVT.

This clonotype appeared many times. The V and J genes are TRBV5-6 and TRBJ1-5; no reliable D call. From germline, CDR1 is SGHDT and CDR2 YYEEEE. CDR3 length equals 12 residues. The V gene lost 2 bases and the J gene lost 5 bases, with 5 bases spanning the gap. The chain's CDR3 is CASSFVDQPQHF. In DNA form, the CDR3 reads TGTGCCAGCAGCTTTGTAGATCAGCCCCAGCATTTT.

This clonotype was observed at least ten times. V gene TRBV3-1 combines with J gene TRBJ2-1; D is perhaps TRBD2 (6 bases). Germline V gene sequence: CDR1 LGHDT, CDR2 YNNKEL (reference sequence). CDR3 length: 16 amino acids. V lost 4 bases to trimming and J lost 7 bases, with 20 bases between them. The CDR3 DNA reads TGTGCCAGCAGCCTGGGAACAGGCGGGGTTTTAAATGAGCAGTTCTTC. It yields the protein CASSLGTGGVLNEQFF.

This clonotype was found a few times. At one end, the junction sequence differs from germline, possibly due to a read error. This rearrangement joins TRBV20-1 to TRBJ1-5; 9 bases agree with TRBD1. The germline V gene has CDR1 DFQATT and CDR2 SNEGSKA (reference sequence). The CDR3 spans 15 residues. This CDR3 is CSAREQGAFGQPQNF. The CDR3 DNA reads TGCAGTGCTAGAGAACAGGGGGCGTTTGGCCAGCCCCAGAATTTT.

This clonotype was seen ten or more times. CDR3 amino acids: CASSQTTTGELFF. CDR3 nucleotide sequence: TGTGCCAGCAGCCAGACGACGACCGGGGAGCTGTTTTTT. This chain links TRBV14 with TRBJ2-2; no reliable D call. The CDR3 consists of 13 residues. CDR1 is SGHDN, CDR2 FVKESK, per germline. V was shortened by 3 bases and J by 5 bases, with 7 bases between the two germline ends.

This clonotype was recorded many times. DNA of the CDR3: TGCAGTGCTAGAGTACGAAAGAAGCAGTTCTTC. Its translation: CSARVRKKQFF. The V call is TRBV20-1, the J call TRBJ2-1; D is undetermined. The CDR3 consists of 11 residues. Germline V gives CDR1 DFQATT, CDR2 SNEGSKA (reference sequence). The ends were cut back, 1 base at V and 11 bases at J, with 9 bases in the middle.

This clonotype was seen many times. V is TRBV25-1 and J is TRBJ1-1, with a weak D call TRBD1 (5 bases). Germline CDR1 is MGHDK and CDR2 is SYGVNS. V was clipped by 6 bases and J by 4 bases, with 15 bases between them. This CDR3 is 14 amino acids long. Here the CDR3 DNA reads TGTGCCAGCAGAGTTGCCGGGACCGGCACTGAAGCTTTCTTT. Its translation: CASRVAGTGTEAFF.

CDR3 region: CASSVTGLAGGLDTQYF. CDR3 bases: TGTGCCAGCAGCGTAACCGGACTAGCGGGGGGATTAGATACGCAGTATTTT. The chain recombines TRBV9 with TRBJ2-3; 14 positions match TRBD2. The ends lost 1 base at V and 5 bases at J; junction bases unmatched: 6. The CDR3 totals 17 residues. Germline loops: CDR1 SGDLS, CDR2 YYNGEE.

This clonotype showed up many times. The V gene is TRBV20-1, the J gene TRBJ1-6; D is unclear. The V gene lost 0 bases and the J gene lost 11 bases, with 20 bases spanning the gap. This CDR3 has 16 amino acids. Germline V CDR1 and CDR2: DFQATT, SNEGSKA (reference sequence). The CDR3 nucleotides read TGCAGTGCTAGAGAAGGGCGTTTGGGGATTAGGGCACCCCTCCACTTT. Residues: CSAREGRLGIRAPLHF.

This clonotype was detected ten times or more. CDR3 coding DNA: TGTGCCACCAGCAGGGGGATTCTTTATACGCAGTATTTT. It codes for CATSRGILYTQYF. The rearrangement uses TRBV15 and TRBJ2-3; D uncertain. CDR1 and CDR2 from the germline V gene are LNHNV and YYDKDF (reference sequence). The CDR3 totals 13 residues. V gave up 3 bases and J gave up 7 bases, with 11 bases separating them.

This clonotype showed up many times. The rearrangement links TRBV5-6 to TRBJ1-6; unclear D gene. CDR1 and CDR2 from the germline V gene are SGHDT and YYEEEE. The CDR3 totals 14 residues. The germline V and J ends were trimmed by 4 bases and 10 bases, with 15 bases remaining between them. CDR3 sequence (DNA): TGTGCCAGCAGCCAGCGGCAGGTCGGGTCACCCCTCCACTTT. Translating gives CASSQRQVGSPLHF. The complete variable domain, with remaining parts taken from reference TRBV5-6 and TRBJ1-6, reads DAGVTQSPTHLIKTRGQQVTLRCSPKSGHDTVSWYQQALGQGPQFIFQYYEEEERQRGNFPDRFSGHQFPNYSSELNVNALLLGDSALYLCASSQRQVGSPLHFGNGTRLTVT.

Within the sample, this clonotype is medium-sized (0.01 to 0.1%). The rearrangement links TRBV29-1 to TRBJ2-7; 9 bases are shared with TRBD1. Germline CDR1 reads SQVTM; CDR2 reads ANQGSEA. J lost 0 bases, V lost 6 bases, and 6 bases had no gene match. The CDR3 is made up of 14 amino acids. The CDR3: CSVAQGAFSYEQYF. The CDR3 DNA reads TGCAGCGTGGCACAGGGGGCCTTCTCCTACGAGCAGTACTTC.

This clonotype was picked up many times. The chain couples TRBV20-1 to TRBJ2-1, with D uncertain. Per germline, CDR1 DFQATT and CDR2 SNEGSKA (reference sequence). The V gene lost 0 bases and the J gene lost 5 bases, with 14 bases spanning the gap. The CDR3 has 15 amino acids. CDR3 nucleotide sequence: TGCAGTGCTAGAGATACCTGGGGAAGGGACAATGAGCAGTTCTTC. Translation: CSARDTWGRDNEQFF.

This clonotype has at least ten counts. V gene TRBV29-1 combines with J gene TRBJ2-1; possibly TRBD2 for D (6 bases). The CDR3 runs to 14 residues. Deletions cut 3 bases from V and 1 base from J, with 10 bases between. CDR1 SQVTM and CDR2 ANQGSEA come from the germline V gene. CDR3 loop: CSVEGSGSYNEQFF. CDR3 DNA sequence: TGCAGCGTTGAGGGTAGCGGATCCTACAATGAGCAGTTCTTC.

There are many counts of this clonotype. This CDR3 reads CASSSEGDTQYF. CDR3 coding DNA: TGTGCCAGCAGTTCGGAGGGCGATACGCAGTATTTT. The chain has TRBV6-6 and TRBJ2-3, with a weak D call TRBD2 (6 bases). Germline CDR1 reads MNHNY; CDR2 reads SVGAGI (reference sequence). V was shortened by 4 bases and J by 6 bases, with 8 bases between the two germline ends. CDR3 length equals 12 residues.

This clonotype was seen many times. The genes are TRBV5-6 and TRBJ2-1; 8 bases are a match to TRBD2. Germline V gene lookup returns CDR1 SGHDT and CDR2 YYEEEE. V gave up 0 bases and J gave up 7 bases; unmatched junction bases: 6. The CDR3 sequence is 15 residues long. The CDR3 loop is CASSLDAGGSNEQFF. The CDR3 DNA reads TGTGCCAGCAGCTTGGACGCGGGGGGAAGTAATGAGCAGTTCTTC. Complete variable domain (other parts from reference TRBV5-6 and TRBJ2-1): DAGVTQSPTHLIKTRGQQVTLRCSPKSGHDTVSWYQQALGQGPQFIFQYYEEEERQRGNFPDRFSGHQFPNYSSELNVNALLLGDSALYLCASSLDAGGSNEQFFGPGTRLTVL.